The present T cell receptor beta chain was sequenced within a study of cytomegalovirus exposure and HLA in healthy donors. The PCR was carried out with 60 Vbeta primers and 13 Jbeta primers. TCRdb's copy holds only in-frame clones and misses some; the assay was immunoSEQ multiplex PCR. Among around 170,000 clones listed, 80% were seen once. Worth noting for this clone: Its target is unknown.

The CDR3 loop spans 15 amino acids. Per the germline V gene, CDR1 is LGHNA and CDR2 is YNFKEQ. With 6 bases clipped from V and 1 base from J, the junction kept 9 bases outside the gene matches. General study results and limits: Most subjects had HLA-A and HLA-B alleles reportedly predicted accurately by TCR beta sequences.

The sequencing input was PBMCs. This sequence originates from a woman in her 30s in good health and CMV-seronegative. The chain has TRBV4-2 and TRBJ2-7; the match to TRBD1 covers 7 bases. This chain's CDR3 is CASSDITGVSYEQYF. In nucleotides, the CDR3 is TGTGCCAGCAGTGATATTACAGGGGTATCCTACGAGCAGTACTTC.